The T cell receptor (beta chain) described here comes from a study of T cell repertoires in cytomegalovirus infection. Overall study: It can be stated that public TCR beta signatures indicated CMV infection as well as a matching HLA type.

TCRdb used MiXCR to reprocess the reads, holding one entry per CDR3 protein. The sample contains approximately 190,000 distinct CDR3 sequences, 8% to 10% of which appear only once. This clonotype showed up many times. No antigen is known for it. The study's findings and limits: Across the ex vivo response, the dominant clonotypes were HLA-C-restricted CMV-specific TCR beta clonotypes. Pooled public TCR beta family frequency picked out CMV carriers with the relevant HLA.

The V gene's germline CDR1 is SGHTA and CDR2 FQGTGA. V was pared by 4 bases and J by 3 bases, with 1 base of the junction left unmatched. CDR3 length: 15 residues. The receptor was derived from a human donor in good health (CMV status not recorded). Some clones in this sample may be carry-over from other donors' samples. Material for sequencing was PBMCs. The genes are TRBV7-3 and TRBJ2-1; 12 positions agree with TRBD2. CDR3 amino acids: CASSSSGRGYNEQFF. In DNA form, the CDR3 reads TGTGCCAGCAGCTCTAGCGGGAGGGGCTACAATGAGCAGTTCTTC.